Following are 20 T cell receptor beta chains from one sample sequenced in a study of T cell clonality in common variable immunodeficiency. Generated by immunoSEQ multiplex PCR, the TCRdb table keeps only in-frame clones and is missing some. The sample presents some 38,000 clones, none singletons. What was sequenced was peripheral blood mononuclear cells. These receptors came from a person aged 18 to 75 in good health.

This clone was counted at least ten times. The read is 3 residues too short to cover the CDR3 end, so that end is filled in from the germline J gene. The rearrangement uses TRBV3-1 (or the pseudogene TRBV3-2) and TRBJ1-2; D not resolved. The V gene lost 1 base and the J gene lost 0 bases, with 6 bases spanning the gap. Per the germline V gene, CDR1 is LGHDT and CDR2 is YNNKEL (reference sequence). This CDR3 contains 14 residues. The CDR3 reads CASSQAHTNYGYTF. The DNA read from the CDR3 is TGTGCCAGCAGCCAAGCACATACTAACTATGGC.

This clone appeared many times. The CDR3 end falls 3 residues outside the read, so it is completed with the germline J gene. The chain combines TRBV20-1 with TRBJ2-5; unclear D gene. Germline CDR1 DFQATT, CDR2 SNEGSKA (reference sequence). The CDR3 covers 13 residues. Trimming stripped 6 bases from V and 4 bases from J, with 15 bases between. The CDR3 sequence is CSALPSMRETQYF. The sequenced part of the CDR3 DNA is TGCAGTGCCCTTCCGAGCATGCGAGAGACC.

This clone occurred many times. The read finishes 3 residues shy of the CDR3 end, and the germline J gene is used to complete it. The V call is TRBV7-6, the J call TRBJ2-3, with D maybe TRBD1 (5 bases). Germline values: CDR1 SGHVS, CDR2 FNYEAQ. The CDR3 is 15 residues long. V was shortened by 3 bases and J by 6 bases, with 16 bases between the two germline ends. CDR3 sequence reads: CASSFPGFQEDTQYF. The CDR3 bases that were read are TGTGCCAGCAGCTTCCCAGGGTTTCAGGAGGATACG.

This clone was found many times. Read data end 3 residues before the CDR3 end; the end is taken from the germline J gene. The genes are TRBV4-2 and TRBJ2-2; 11 positions agree with TRBD2. With V trimmed by 0 bases and J by 6 bases, 0 bases remained unmatched. Germline lookup yields CDR1 LGHNA and CDR2 YNFKEQ. The CDR3 extends over 15 amino acids. The sequenced part of the CDR3 DNA is TGTGCCAGCAGCCAAGATAGCGGGGGGGCCGGGGAG. Translation: CASSQDSGGAGE. The whole CDR3 is CASSQDSGGAGELFF.

This clone was recorded many times. The observed sequence ends 3 residues before the CDR3 terminus, with the missing tail filled in from the germline J gene. V is TRBV11-2 and J is TRBJ2-2; possibly TRBD1 for D (6 bases). The V end was cut by 4 bases, the J end by 5 bases, with 14 bases between. Germline lookup yields CDR1 SGHAT and CDR2 FQNNGV. The CDR3 sequence is 15 residues long. CDR3 bases read: TGTGCCAGCAGCTCCATCCGGACAGCTACCGGGGAG. Amino acid sequence: CASSSIRTATGE. The whole CDR3 protein is CASSSIRTATGELFF.

This clone was observed at least ten times. Coverage ceases 3 residues before the CDR3 finishes, and the germline J gene fills in the end. The chain recombines TRBV7-9 with TRBJ1-1; D remains unclear. Trimming removed 1 base at V and 1 base at J, with 4 bases between. Per germline, CDR1 SEHNR and CDR2 FQNEAQ (reference sequence). The CDR3 is 13 amino acids. CDR3 DNA, as far as it was read: TGTGCCAGCAGCTTAGAGGGGAACACTGAA. As protein: CASSLEGNTE. The CDR3 in its entirety is CASSLEGNTEAFF.

This clone has ten or more counts. The CDR3 end is not reached by the read, which stops 3 residues before it; the germline J gene fills it in. V gene TRBV30 combines with J gene TRBJ2-3; D may be TRBD1 (5 bases). The germline gives CDR1 GTSNPN, CDR2 SVGIG (reference sequence). Between the trimmed V and J ends, which lost 4 bases and 1 base, there was a span of 15 bases. This CDR3 has 15 amino acids. CDR3 loop: CAWKPGHVGTDTQYF. The CDR3 bases that were read are TGTGCCTGGAAGCCCGGACACGTGGGCACAGATACG.

This clone was seen at least ten times. The sequenced fragment ends 3 residues before the CDR3 boundary, so the rest is inferred from the germline J gene. The rearrangement uses TRBV5-1 and TRBJ1-2; D perhaps matches TRBD1 (6 bases). With 0 bases removed from V and 3 bases from J, the gap between germline ends came to 9 bases. The CDR3 sequence is 14 residues long. Germline-derived CDR1 and CDR2 are SGHRS and YFSETQ. The DNA read from the CDR3 is TGCGCCAGCAGCTTGGCAGGGGAGGACTATGGC. Its translation is CASSLAGEDYG. The full CDR3 reads CASSLAGEDYGYTF. Combining the CDR3 with reference TRBV5-1 and TRBJ1-2 gives the whole variable domain KAGVTQTPRYLIKTRGQQVTLSCSPISGHRSVSWYQQTPGQGLQFLFEYFSETQRNKGNFPGRFSGRQFSNSRSEMNVSTLELGDSALYLCASSLAGEDYGYTFGSGTRLTVV.

This clone has ten or more counts. The sequenced fragment ends 3 residues before the CDR3 boundary, so the rest is inferred from the germline J gene. The chain links TRBV11-3 to TRBJ2-2; no definite D call. This CDR3 spans 13 amino acids. V lost 5 bases to trimming and J lost 6 bases, with 10 bases between them. CDR1 and CDR2 (germline): SGHNT, YENEEA. The sequenced CDR3 bases are TGTGCCAGCAGCGAGCGAGACCCCGGGGAG. This encodes CASSERDPGE. The whole CDR3 protein reads CASSERDPGELFF.

This clone has a count of ten or more. Sequencing ends 3 residues short of the CDR3 end; the germline J gene provides the rest. V usage is TRBV6-4 and J usage is TRBJ1-5; D is ambiguous. V was trimmed by 6 bases and J by 5 bases, leaving 8 bases between them. CDR3 length: 12 amino acids. Germline V lookup: CDR1 MRHNA, CDR2 SNTAGT. The CDR3 loop reads CASRSLYQPQHF. Partial CDR3 DNA: TGTGCCAGCAGGAGCCTATATCAGCCC.

This clone was recorded many times. The read stops 3 residues short of the end of the CDR3; the missing end is completed from the germline J gene. The genes are TRBV9 and TRBJ1-2; TRBD1 is a possible D gene (5 bases). V lost 0 bases to trimming and J lost 7 bases, with 16 bases between them. The CDR3 loop spans 15 amino acids. Germline CDR1 is SGDLS and CDR2 is YYNGEE. The sequenced CDR3 bases are TGTGCCAGCAGCGTAGAATTGGCCCTCGGGGGTGGC. This translates into CASSVELALGGG. The whole CDR3 protein is CASSVELALGGGYTF.

This clone was observed many times. The read terminates 3 residues ahead of where the CDR3 ends, so the germline J gene completes it. The rearrangement links TRBV7-2 to TRBJ1-5; D perhaps matches TRBD1 (6 bases). The V and J ends lost 4 bases and 6 bases respectively, with 10 bases between them. CDR3 length: 13 amino acids. The germline V gene has CDR1 SGHTA and CDR2 FQGNSA. The sequenced CDR3 bases are TGTGCCAGCAGCTCTGGGGGCGGTCAGCCC. Residues: CASSSGGGQP. The whole CDR3 sequence is CASSSGGGQPQHF.

This clone was detected ten times or more. The read terminates 3 residues ahead of where the CDR3 ends, so the germline J gene completes it. V usage is TRBV2 and J usage is TRBJ1-1; D remains unclear. Trimming removed 3 bases from V and 0 bases from J, with 11 bases in between. Germline CDR1 and CDR2: SNHLY and FYNNEI. The CDR3 is 15 amino acids. CDR3 DNA, as far as it was read: TGTGCCAGCAGTGACAACCCAACAGTGAACACTGAA. Protein: CASSDNPTVNTE. The entire CDR3 sequence reads CASSDNPTVNTEAFF.

This clone was recorded many times. The CDR3 is cut off 3 residues early in the read; its end comes from the germline J gene. The chain combines TRBV7-3 with TRBJ2-7, with D possibly being TRBD1 or TRBD2 (5 bases each). CDR1 is SGHTA, CDR2 FQGTGA, per germline. The CDR3 runs to 15 residues. V was pared by 0 bases and J by 1 base, with 10 bases between. The DNA read from the CDR3 is TGTGCCAGCAGCTTAACATCTGAGGGGTCCTACGAG. It codes for CASSLTSEGSYE. The complete CDR3 sequence is CASSLTSEGSYEQYF.

This clone was picked up many times. The read gets to within 3 residues of the CDR3 end, and the germline J gene fills in the rest. V and J are TRBV5-1 and TRBJ2-7, with 7 bases fitting TRBD2. The V and J ends lost 2 bases and 4 bases, in that order; junction bases with no gene match: 3. The CDR3 has 13 residues. The germline CDR1 and CDR2 sequences are SGHRS and YFSETQ. The CDR3 DNA, read in part, is TGCGCCAGCAGCTTCGGGGGGACTTACGAG. This codes for CASSFGGTYE. The whole CDR3 protein is CASSFGGTYEQYF.

This clone was seen ten or more times. One junction end disagrees with the germline gene, perhaps due to a read error. Sequencing ends 3 residues short of the CDR3 end; the germline J gene provides the rest. The rearrangement links TRBV4-2 to TRBJ2-7; TRBD1 aligns across 8 bases. The V gene's germline CDR1 is LGHNA and CDR2 YNFKEQ. CDR3 length: 15 amino acids. Partial CDR3 DNA: TGCGCCAGCAGCCAAATAGGACAGGGCTTCTACGAG. Its translation: CASSQIGQGFYE. The entire CDR3 protein is CASSQIGQGFYEQYF.

This clone was observed at least ten times. The sequenced fragment ends 3 residues before the CDR3 boundary, so the rest is inferred from the germline J gene. This rearrangement joins TRBV2 to TRBJ2-3; 7 bases align to TRBD1. The germline gives CDR1 SNHLY, CDR2 FYNNEI. V gave up 8 bases and J gave up 4 bases; unmatched junction bases: 15. CDR3 length equals 16 residues. CDR3 DNA, as far as it was read: TGTGCCAGCTCCAGTTCAGGTCTCCAGGGGGCAGATACG. It specifies CASSSSGLQGADT. The CDR3 in its entirety is CASSSSGLQGADTQYF.

This clone has at least ten counts. The read ends 3 residues shy of where the CDR3 ends; the end is completed using the germline J gene. The rearrangement uses TRBV5-1 and TRBJ1-1; D is uncertain. Germline CDR1 SGHRS, CDR2 YFSETQ. The CDR3 spans 14 residues. With 2 bases removed from V and 6 bases from J, the gap between germline ends came to 14 bases. CDR3 DNA (partial): TGCGCCAGCAGCTTTGCTCAGGACTGGGCTGAA. Its translation: CASSFAQDWAE. The whole CDR3 protein reads CASSFAQDWAEAFF.

This clone was observed many times. The CDR3 extends 3 residues past the end of the read, so its final part is completed from the germline J gene. The genes are TRBV7-3 and TRBJ2-4; 7 bases fit TRBD2. Losses at the gene ends were 8 bases for V and 5 bases for J; bases not matched to a gene: 6. In germline, CDR1 is SGHTA, CDR2 FQGTGA. This CDR3 contains 13 residues. The CDR3 protein is CASGGGCENIQYF. The covered CDR3 bases are TGTGCCAGCGGGGGGGGGTGTGAAAACATT.

This clone was recorded at least ten times. Read sequence stops 3 residues before the CDR3 end, and the germline J gene provides the missing end. J is TRBJ2-2 and V is TRBV7-2, with D hard to call. V dropped 5 bases and J dropped 3 bases, with 4 bases sitting between them. The CDR3 is made up of 12 amino acids. The germline gives CDR1 SGHTA, CDR2 FQGNSA. The sequenced part of the CDR3 DNA is TGTGCCAGCAGCCTTTACACCGGGGAG. This gives the protein CASSLYTGE. The CDR3 in full is CASSLYTGELFF.